Listed below are T cell receptor beta chains from one sample, sequenced in a study of identical twins. TCRdb reprocessed the 5' RACE reads with MiXCR, giving one entry per CDR3 protein. The profile shows 500,000 to 650,000 distinct CDR3 sequences, less than 9% of them singletons. These same data were also listed under a study on yellow fever vaccine responses in identical twins.

The specimen sequenced was PBMCs. These receptors all come from a woman aged 18-29 years in good health. The CDR3 runs from the conserved cysteine through the conserved F or W. A D gene is named only where the DNA matches it firmly. A row's size may be missing; if present it is once, few, many or a size class.

J	V	D	size	DNA	CDR3
TRBJ2-7	TRBV5-1	NA	few	TGCGCCAGCAGCTTCTCAGGACTCTACGAGCAGTACTTC	CASSFSGLYEQYF
TRBJ2-1	TRBV20-1	NA	NA	TGCAGTGCTATATCTCGGCCTAGCGCCGGCGGTGAGCAGTTCTTC	CSAISRPSAGGEQFF
TRBJ2-3	TRBV5-4	TRBD2	NA	TGTGCCAGCAGCTATAGCGGGACCTACACAGATACGCAGTATTTT	CASSYSGTYTDTQYF
TRBJ2-7	TRBV7-6	TRBD2	NA	TGTGCCAGCAGCCCCTCAGGTAGCGGGAGGGCCGACGAGCAGTACTTC	CASSPSGSGRADEQYF
TRBJ2-3	TRBV6-5	NA	few	TGTGCCAGCAGTTACTCGACGGACCGCACAGATACGCAGTATTTT	CASSYSTDRTDTQYF
TRBJ2-1	TRBV24-1	NA	NA	TGTGCCACCAGTGATTTTAAGGAGCAGTTCTTC	CATSDFKEQFF
TRBJ2-3	TRBV5-1	NA	NA	TGCGCCAGCAGCTTCGTGGGGGCACGCACAGATACGCAGTATTTT	CASSFVGARTDTQYF
TRBJ2-1	TRBV3-1	TRBD2	many	TGTGCCAGCAGGGAAGGACTAGCGGAATACAATGAGCAGTTCTTC	CASREGLAEYNEQFF
TRBJ2-1	TRBV10-3	NA	NA	TGTGCCATCAGTGAGTCGTTCCCTGGTGAGCAGTTCTTC	CAISESFPGEQFF
TRBJ2-3	TRBV14	TRBD2	many	TGTGCCAGCAGCCTCCGGGACTACGCAGATACGCAGTATTTT	CASSLRDYADTQYF
TRBJ2-1	TRBV4-2	TRBD2	NA	TGTGCCAGCAGGTCGGGGGGACTAGCAAGCATGAATGAGCAGTTCTTC	CASRSGGLASMNEQFF
TRBJ2-3	TRBV20-1	NA	many	TGCAGTGCTCTCGGGTTTGGCCGCGGGGATACGCAGTATTTT	CSALGFGRGDTQYF
TRBJ2-1	TRBV5-1	TRBD2	many	TGCGCCAGCAGCTCCGGGACTAGTGTAGATGAGCAGTTCTTC	CASSSGTSVDEQFF
TRBJ2-3	TRBV12-3/TRBV12-4	NA	NA	TGTGCCAGCAGTCACCCCGAATCGCGGGTTACGCAGTATTTT	CASSHPESRVTQYF
TRBJ2-3	TRBV2	TRBD2	few	TGTGCCAGCAATGAGGGACTATCTAGCACAGATACGCAGTATTTT	CASNEGLSSTDTQYF
TRBJ2-1	TRBV5-6	NA	NA	TGTGCCAGCAGGCATACCGGGTCCTACAATGAGCAGTTCTTC	CASRHTGSYNEQFF
TRBJ2-7	TRBV11-2	NA	NA	TGTGCCAGCAGCCCCGGACAGTCCGGCTCCTACGAGCAGTACTTC	CASSPGQSGSYEQYF
TRBJ2-2	TRBV7-2	NA	NA	TGTGCCAGCAGCTTAGCTGGAAACCCCGGGGAGCTGTTTTTT	CASSLAGNPGELFF
TRBJ2-1	TRBV5-5	TRBD2	NA	TGTGCCAGCAGTCAGACTAGCGACTCCTACAATGAGCAGTTCTTC	CASSQTSDSYNEQFF
TRBJ1-6	TRBV20-1	NA	many	TGCAGTGCTCCTGGGTCCTATAATTCACCCCTCCACTTT	CSAPGSYNSPLHF
TRBJ2-2	TRBV3-1	TRBD2	NA	TGTGCCAGCGGGAGGGACTACGCATCCGAGGAGCTGTTTTTT	CASGRDYASEELFF
TRBJ1-1	TRBV29-1	NA	NA	TGCAGCGCTCCCAGCCAGAACACTGAAGCTTTCTTT	CSAPSQNTEAFF
TRBJ2-7	TRBV10-1	TRBD1	NA	TGCGCCAGCAGCATCTCGACAGGGAAAAGCTACGAGCAGTACTTC	CASSISTGKSYEQYF
TRBJ1-2	TRBV5-1	TRBD1	NA	TGCGCCAGCAGCTTGGATCTGGGACAGGGTGATGGCTACACCTTC	CASSLDLGQGDGYTF
TRBJ1-3	TRBV20-1	TRBD1	NA	TGCAGTGCCCTCTGGACAGGCGGAAACACCATATATTTT	CSALWTGGNTIYF